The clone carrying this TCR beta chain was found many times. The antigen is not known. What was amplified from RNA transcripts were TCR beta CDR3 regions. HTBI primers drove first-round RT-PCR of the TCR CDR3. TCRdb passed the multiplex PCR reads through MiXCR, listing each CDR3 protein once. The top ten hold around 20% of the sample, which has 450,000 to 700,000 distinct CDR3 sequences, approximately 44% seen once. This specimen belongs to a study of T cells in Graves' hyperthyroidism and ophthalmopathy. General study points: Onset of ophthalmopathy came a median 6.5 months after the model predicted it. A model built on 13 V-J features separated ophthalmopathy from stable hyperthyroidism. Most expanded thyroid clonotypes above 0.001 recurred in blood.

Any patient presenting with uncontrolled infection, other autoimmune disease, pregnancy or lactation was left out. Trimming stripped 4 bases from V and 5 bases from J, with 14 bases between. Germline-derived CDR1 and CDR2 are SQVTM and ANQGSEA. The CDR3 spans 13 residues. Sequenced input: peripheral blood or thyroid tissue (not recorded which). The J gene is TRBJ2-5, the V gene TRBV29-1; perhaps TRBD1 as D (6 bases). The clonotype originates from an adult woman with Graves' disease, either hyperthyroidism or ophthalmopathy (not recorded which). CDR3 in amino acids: CSVVRYREETQYF. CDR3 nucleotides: TGCAGCGTTGTCCGATACAGGGAGGAGACCCAGTACTTC. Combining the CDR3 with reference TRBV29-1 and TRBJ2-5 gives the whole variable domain SAVISQKPSRDICQRGTSLTIQCQVDSQVTMMFWYRQQPGQSLTLIATANQGSEATYESGFVIDKFPISRPNLTFSTLTVSNMSPEDSSIYLCSVVRYREETQYFGPGTRLLVL.